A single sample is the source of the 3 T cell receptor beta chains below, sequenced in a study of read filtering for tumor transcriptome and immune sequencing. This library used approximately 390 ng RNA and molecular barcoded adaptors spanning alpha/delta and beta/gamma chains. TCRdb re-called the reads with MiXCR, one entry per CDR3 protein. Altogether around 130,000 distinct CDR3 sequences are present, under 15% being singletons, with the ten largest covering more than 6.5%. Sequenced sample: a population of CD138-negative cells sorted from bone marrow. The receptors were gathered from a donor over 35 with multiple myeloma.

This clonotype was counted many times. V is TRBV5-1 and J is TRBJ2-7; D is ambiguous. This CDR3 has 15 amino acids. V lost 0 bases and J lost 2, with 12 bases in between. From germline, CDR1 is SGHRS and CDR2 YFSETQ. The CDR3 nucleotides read TGCGCCAGCAGCTTGGGGTACGCCGTCGCCTACGAGCAGTACTTC. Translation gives CASSLGYAVAYEQYF.

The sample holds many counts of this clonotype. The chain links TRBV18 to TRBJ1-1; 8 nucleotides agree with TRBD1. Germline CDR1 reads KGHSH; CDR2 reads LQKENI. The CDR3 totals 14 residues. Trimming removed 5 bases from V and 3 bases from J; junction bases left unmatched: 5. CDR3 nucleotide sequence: TGTGCCAGCTCATCACAGGGGGGGGACACTGAAGCTTTCTTT. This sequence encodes CASSSQGGDTEAFF.

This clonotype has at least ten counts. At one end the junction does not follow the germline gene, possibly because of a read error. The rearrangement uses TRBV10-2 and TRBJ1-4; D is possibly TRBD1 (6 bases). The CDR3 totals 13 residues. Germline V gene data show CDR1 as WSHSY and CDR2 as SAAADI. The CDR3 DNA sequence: TGTGCCAGCAGTGAACAGGGTGGTGAAAAACTGTTTTTT. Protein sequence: CASSEQGGEKLFF.